A single sample gave rise to the 21 T cell receptor beta chains below, sequenced in a study of blood T cell repertoires in COVID-19. Generated by immunoSEQ multiplex PCR, the TCRdb table keeps only in-frame clones and is missing some. The sample holds around 130,000 clones, about 80% seen once. The specimen was peripheral blood. Receptor source: a woman aged 55-69 years with acute or convalescent COVID-19.

The chain links TRBV6-5 to TRBJ2-5, with TRBD2 identical over 7 bases. The trim removed 6 bases at V and 4 bases at J, leaving 8 bases unmatched. Germline assignment: CDR1 MNHEY and CDR2 SVGAGI. The CDR3 is 14 residues long. CDR3: CASRASGLIETQYF. The CDR3 DNA reads TGTGCCAGCAGGGCTAGCGGCTTGATAGAGACCCAGTACTTC.

The genes are TRBV7-9 and TRBJ1-3; unclear D gene. The CDR3 is 15 amino acids. The germline V gene has CDR1 SEHNR and CDR2 FQNEAQ (reference sequence). The ends were cut back, 0 bases at V and 0 bases at J, with 6 bases in the middle. The CDR3 DNA reads as TGTGCCAGCAGCTTAGCAGCGCTCTCTGGAAACACCATATATTTT. Its translation is CASSLAALSGNTIYF.

This sequence joins TRBV5-1 and TRBJ2-2, with 7 positions matching TRBD1. CDR3 length: 15 amino acids. The trim removed 4 bases at V and 0 bases at J, leaving 3 bases unmatched. Germline assignment: CDR1 SGHRS and CDR2 YFSETQ. The CDR3 loop reads CASSPGTANTGELFF. CDR3 DNA: TGCGCCAGCAGCCCGGGGACAGCGAACACCGGGGAGCTGTTTTTT.

The gene calls are TRBV7-9 and TRBJ1-3; the D is unclear. Germline values: CDR1 SEHNR, CDR2 FQNEAQ (reference sequence). The CDR3 spans 14 residues. Between the trimmed V and J ends, which lost 1 base and 1 base, there was a span of 5 bases. The CDR3 DNA follows: TGTGCCAGCAGCTTAGACTATTCTGGAAACACCATATATTTT. Translation gives CASSLDYSGNTIYF.

The rearrangement links TRBV19 to TRBJ1-1; no clear D gene. CDR1 is LNHDA and CDR2 is SQIVND in the germline V gene (reference sequence). CDR3 length equals 13 residues. V lost 6 bases and J lost 0, with 8 bases in between. CDR3 bases: TGTGCCAGTAGACAGATCATGAACACTGAAGCTTTCTTT. Translating gives CASRQIMNTEAFF.

The CDR3 bases are TGTGCAACGGACTCAGGGGTCCCAGATACGCAGTATTTT. Encoded protein: CATDSGVPDTQYF. This chain connects TRBV30 to TRBJ2-3, with a possible D match to TRBD1 (6 bases). CDR1 and CDR2 from the germline V gene are GTSNPN and SVGIG (reference sequence). The CDR3 consists of 13 residues.

The V and J genes are TRBV6-1 and TRBJ1-5, with a weak D call TRBD1 (5 bases). CDR1 is MNHNS and CDR2 is SASEGT in the germline V gene. This CDR3 is built from 14 residues. Trimming stripped 2 bases from V and 9 bases from J, with 14 bases between. The CDR3 reads CASSETGGWGPQHF. CDR3 bases: TGTGCCAGCAGTGAAACGGGGGGTTGGGGGCCCCAGCATTTT.

The chain couples TRBV7-3 to TRBJ1-1; possible D gene TRBD1, 5 bases. Trimming pared 5 bases from V and 3 bases from J, leaving 34 bases between. Germline CDR1 and CDR2: SGHTA and FQGTGA. The CDR3 totals 21 residues. The CDR3 loop is CASSNKVRTPWTKGRDTEAFF. Written as DNA, the CDR3 is TGTGCCAGCAGCAACAAAGTAAGGACACCTTGGACTAAGGGGAGGGACACTGAAGCTTTCTTT.

V usage is TRBV18 and J usage is TRBJ2-6, with TRBD1 identical over 8 bases. Germline values: CDR1 KGHSH, CDR2 LQKENI. The CDR3 has 18 residues. J lost 0 bases, V lost 3 bases, and 7 bases had no gene match. The CDR3 DNA reads as TGTGCCAGCTCACCCGGACAGGGTTTCCTCTCTGGGGCCAACGTCCTGACTTTC. Translated, it gives CASSPGQGFLSGANVLTF.

The chain has TRBV19 and TRBJ1-3; tentatively, D is TRBD1 (5 bases). The CDR3 runs 17 residues. Deletions cut 3 bases from V and 4 bases from J, with 19 bases between. In germline, CDR1 is LNHDA, CDR2 SQIVND (reference sequence). The CDR3: CASSIGPTRGSGNTIYF. CDR3 nucleotide sequence: TGTGCCAGTAGTATTGGCCCGACAAGGGGATCCGGAAACACCATATATTTT.

The rearrangement joins TRBV11-3 to TRBJ2-7, with D tentatively TRBD1 (6 bases). Trimming took 3 bases from V and 3 from J, leaving 9 bases between them. CDR3 size: 13 residues. Germline CDR1 and CDR2: SGHNT and YENEEA. CDR3 protein: CASSFLQGYEQYF. In DNA form, the CDR3 reads TGTGCCAGCAGCTTCCTACAGGGCTACGAGCAGTACTTC.

The chain has TRBV10-3 and TRBJ1-6, with D possibly being TRBD1 (6 bases). CDR3 size: 15 residues. Germline V gene sequence: CDR1 ENHRY, CDR2 SYGVKD. Trimming stripped 0 bases from V and 7 bases from J, with 10 bases between. CDR3 coding DNA: TGTGCCATCAGTGAGTCGGGGAGGGGGAATTCACCCCTCCACTTT. It specifies CAISESGRGNSPLHF.

The rearrangement uses TRBV11-2 and TRBJ1-5, with a weak D call TRBD1 (6 bases). The CDR3 is 16 residues long. Trimming left V 5 bases short and J 6 bases short, with 20 bases between. The germline gives CDR1 SGHAT, CDR2 FQNNGV. CDR3 residues: CASSPVRRVGGQPQHF. The CDR3 nucleotides are TGTGCCAGCAGCCCGGTCCGCAGGGTAGGGGGTCAGCCCCAGCATTTT.

This clone was seen just once. The CDR3 DNA is TGTGCCAGCAGCTTATGGTCGGGGAAAGAGACCCAGTACTTC. This codes for CASSLWSGKETQYF. The J gene is TRBJ2-5, the V gene TRBV7-2, with D maybe TRBD2 (5 bases). V lost 2 bases to trimming and J lost 3 bases, with 10 bases between them. Per the germline V gene, CDR1 is SGHTA and CDR2 is FQGNSA. The CDR3 sequence is 14 residues long.

This chain links TRBV19 with TRBJ2-1; 8 bases fit TRBD1. Trimming took 1 base from V and 8 from J; bases not matched to a gene: 10. Germline assignment: CDR1 LNHDA and CDR2 SQIVND (reference sequence). There are 16 residues in the CDR3. The chain's CDR3 is CASSIGYRGVMDEQFF. CDR3 sequence (DNA): TGTGCCAGTAGTATAGGTTACAGGGGGGTCATGGATGAGCAGTTCTTC.

The chain recombines TRBV18 with TRBJ1-3; 10 bases map to TRBD1. This CDR3 spans 17 amino acids. Germline loops: CDR1 KGHSH, CDR2 LQKENI. J gave up 4 bases and V 0 bases, and 6 bases lay outside the gene matches. CDR3 DNA sequence: TGTGCCAGCTCACCACCCGGGACAGGGGTGTACGGAAACACCATATATTTT. Its translation: CASSPPGTGVYGNTIYF.

The V call is TRBV3-1 (or the pseudogene TRBV3-2), the J call TRBJ1-2; 7 bases are a match to TRBD1. CDR3 length: 12 amino acids. Losses at the gene ends were 2 bases for V and 12 bases for J; bases not matched to a gene: 6. Looked up from germline, CDR1 is LGHDT and CDR2 is YNNKEL (reference sequence). The CDR3 here is CASSQLGTEDTF. DNA for the CDR3: TGTGCCAGCAGCCAACTCGGGACAGAGGACACCTTC.

This chain connects TRBV24-1 to TRBJ2-1; 8 bases agree with TRBD1. V lost 4 bases to trimming and J lost 6 bases; unmatched junction nucleotides: 4. Germline V gives CDR1 KGHDR, CDR2 SFDVKD. The CDR3 totals 14 residues. This CDR3 is CATSEPGQGNEQFF. In DNA form, the CDR3 reads TGTGCCACCAGTGAACCCGGACAGGGCAATGAGCAGTTCTTC.

J is TRBJ1-4 and V is TRBV18; a possible D gene is TRBD1 (5 bases). Germline V lookup: CDR1 KGHSH, CDR2 LQKENI. The CDR3 extends over 15 amino acids. Trimming left V 3 bases short and J 5 bases short, with 13 bases between. The CDR3 DNA reads TGTGCCAGCTCACCCGAGACGGACACCAATGAAAAACTGTTTTTT. Its protein is CASSPETDTNEKLFF.

The chain recombines TRBV6-6 with TRBJ1-4; no definite D call. The CDR3 consists of 12 residues. Germline loops: CDR1 MNHNY, CDR2 SVGAGI (reference sequence). V was shortened by 2 bases and J by 8 bases, with 6 bases between the two germline ends. The CDR3 loop reads CASSYGREKLFF. The CDR3 region has the DNA TGTGCCAGCAGTTACGGGAGAGAAAAACTGTTTTTT.

The chain combines TRBV19 with TRBJ1-3; maybe TRBD1 (6 bases). CDR1 and CDR2 from the germline V gene are LNHDA and SQIVND (reference sequence). CDR3 length: 15 amino acids. The germline V and J ends were trimmed by 3 bases and 2 bases, with 11 bases remaining between them. The CDR3 DNA reads TGTGCCAGTAGTATTCGACAGGAGGCTGGAAACACCATATATTTT. It encodes CASSIRQEAGNTIYF. Filled out from reference TRBV19 and TRBJ1-3, the complete variable domain reads DGGITQSPKYLFRKEGQNVTLSCEQNLNHDAMYWYRQDPGQGLRLIYYSQIVNDFQKGDIAEGYSVSREKKESFPLTVTSAQKNPTAFYLCASSIRQEAGNTIYFGEGSWLTVV.